This is a list of T cell receptor beta chains from one sample in a study of cytomegalovirus exposure and HLA in healthy donors. Profiling relied on immunoSEQ multiplex PCR, and the TCRdb table lists in-frame clones only, not all of them. The sample consists of about 150,000 clones, roughly three quarters of them appearing once. The sequenced sample consisted of PBMCs. These receptors all come from a man under 40 in good health and CMV-seropositive. The CDR3 runs from the conserved cysteine through the conserved F or W. A D gene is named only where the DNA matches it firmly. The size entry is marked missing in some rows and otherwise reads once, few, many or a size class.

.	TRBJ2-1	.	TRBV18	CASSHGRAPRPNNEQFF	TGTGCCAGCTCACACGGGAGAGCCCCTCGTCCCAACAATGAGCAGTTCTTC
.	TRBJ1-5	.	TRBV2	CASSGAYSNQPQHF	TGTGCCAGCAGTGGGGCTTATAGCAATCAGCCCCAGCATTTT
.	TRBJ1-5	.	TRBV9	CASSSRGAADQPQHF	TGTGCCAGCAGCTCACGGGGGGCTGCGGACCAGCCCCAGCATTTT
TRBD1	TRBJ1-2	.	TRBV5-1	CASSAGQGGIYGYTF	TGCGCCAGCAGCGCGGGACAGGGAGGAATCTATGGCTACACCTTC
.	TRBJ1-2	.	TRBV7-2	CASSLESIYGYTF	TGTGCCAGCAGCTTAGAGTCTATATATGGCTACACCTTC
TRBD2	TRBJ2-6	few	TRBV6-7	CASSFWGGLFSGANVLTF	TGTGCCAGCAGCTTTTGGGGGGGACTCTTCTCTGGGGCCAACGTCCTGACTTTC
.	TRBJ2-7	.	TRBV7-3	CASSSQGRDEQYF	TGTGCCAGCAGCTCACAGGGTCGGGACGAGCAGTACTTC
TRBD2	TRBJ2-7	.	TRBV15	CATSRPTSGLSYEQYF	TGTGCCACCAGCAGGCCGACTAGCGGGCTTTCCTACGAGCAGTACTTC
.	TRBJ1-1	.	TRBV7-9	CASSSRDRGSTEAFF	TGTGCCAGCAGCTCCCGGGACCGGGGGTCTACTGAAGCTTTCTTT
TRBD1	TRBJ2-2	few	TRBV5-1	CASSGGQSNTGELFF	TGCGCCAGCAGCGGGGGACAGTCGAACACCGGGGAGCTGTTTTTT
.	TRBJ2-2	once	TRBV29-1	CSVSGTLNTGELFF	TGCAGCGTCTCCGGGACTCTGAACACCGGGGAGCTGTTTTTT
.	TRBJ2-7	once	TRBV30	CAWSVQGYEQYF	TGTGCCTGGAGTGTTCAGGGCTACGAGCAGTACTTC
.	TRBJ2-5	.	TRBV27	CASSSLSGPQETQYF	TGTGCCAGCAGCTCCCTTAGCGGTCCACAAGAGACCCAGTACTTC
TRBD2	TRBJ2-5	.	TRBV4-2	CASSQESVGGGAGTQYF	TGTGCCAGCAGCCAAGAGTCCGTTGGCGGGGGGGCGGGGACCCAGTACTTC
TRBD2	TRBJ2-5	.	TRBV7-6	CASSLGGASGSKETQYF	TGTGCCAGCAGCTTAGGAGGGGCTAGCGGGAGTAAGGAGACCCAGTACTTC
TRBD1	TRBJ2-7	once	TRBV27	CASSLTGGEQYF	TGTGCCAGCAGTCTTACAGGGGGCGAGCAGTACTTC
.	TRBJ2-2	.	TRBV19	CASSNFGGANTGELFF	TGTGCCAGTAGTAATTTCGGCGGGGCGAACACCGGGGAGCTGTTTTTT
.	TRBJ2-7	few	TRBV2	CASSFYEQYF	TGTGCCAGCTCTTTCTACGAGCAGTACTTC
.	TRBJ1-1	.	TRBV6-1	CASSEMGAQAFF	TGTGCCAGCAGTGAAATGGGGGCCCAAGCTTTCTTT
.	TRBJ2-1	.	TRBV29-1	CSVDALRGLSGNEQFF	TGCAGCGTTGATGCTCTTAGGGGACTCTCCGGCAATGAGCAGTTCTTC
.	TRBJ2-7	few	TRBV2	CAGGGQGGEQYF	TGTGCCGGAGGCGGCCAGGGGGGCGAGCAGTACTTC
TRBD2	TRBJ2-5	.	TRBV10-3	CAISAERESGTQYF	TGTGCCATCAGTGCAGAGCGGGAGTCCGGGACCCAGTACTTC
TRBD2	TRBJ2-2	.	TRBV30	CAWKAGEGTGELFF	TGTGCCTGGAAAGCGGGAGAGGGAACCGGGGAGCTGTTTTTT
.	TRBJ2-3	.	TRBV30	CAWSVSGGWGTSTDTQYF	TGTGCCTGGAGTGTAAGTGGAGGGTGGGGAACTAGCACAGATACGCAGTATTTT
TRBD1	TRBJ1-4	.	TRBV7-8	CASSGTGTGGEKLFF	TGTGCCAGCAGCGGTACCGGGACAGGTGGCGAAAAACTGTTTTTT
.	TRBJ1-1	.	TRBV2	CASSPTTANTEAFF	TGTGCCAGCAGCCCAACGACAGCGAACACTGAAGCTTTCTTT
TRBD2	TRBJ2-1	.	TRBV10-3	CAISVAGGQGEQFF	TGTGCCATCAGCGTAGCGGGGGGGCAAGGTGAGCAGTTCTTC
TRBD2	TRBJ2-3	.	TRBV5-4	CASSLRLAESTDTQYF	TGTGCCAGCAGCTTGAGGCTAGCGGAAAGCACAGATACGCAGTATTTT
.	TRBJ1-1	.	TRBV11-2	CASTQDSEGEAFF	TGTGCCAGCACCCAGGACTCGGAAGGTGAAGCTTTCTTT
TRBD1	TRBJ1-5	once	TRBV2	CASSREGQGNNQPQHF	TGTGCCAGCAGCCGTGAAGGACAGGGTAACAATCAGCCCCAGCATTTT
.	TRBJ1-3	.	TRBV18	CASSPPGTESGNTIYF	TGTGCCAGCTCACCACCGGGGACTGAATCTGGAAACACCATATATTTT
TRBD2	TRBJ2-2	.	TRBV10-3	CAISGGLAGGAGELFF	TGTGCCATCAGTGGCGGACTAGCGGGAGGCGCCGGGGAGCTGTTTTTT
TRBD1	TRBJ2-2	once	TRBV9	CASSAGQGTGELFF	TGTGCCAGCAGCGCAGGACAGGGGACCGGGGAGCTGTTTTTT
TRBD2	TRBJ2-7	.	TRBV5-1	CASSSGLASYEQYF	TGCGCCAGCAGCTCAGGACTAGCCTCCTACGAGCAGTACTTC
.	TRBJ2-7	once	TRBV11-2	CASSLLYEQYF	TGTGCCAGCAGCTTACTCTACGAGCAGTACTTC
.	TRBJ2-5	.	TRBV6-6	CASRPGRQETQYF	TGTGCCAGCAGGCCAGGGCGTCAGGAGACCCAGTACTTC
.	TRBJ1-1	.	TRBV11-3	CASSTGGTEAFF	TGTGCCAGCAGCACCGGGGGGACTGAAGCTTTCTTT
.	TRBJ1-1	.	TRBV19	CASSIERGGTEAFF	TGTGCCAGTAGTATAGAGCGGGGAGGAACTGAAGCTTTCTTT
.	TRBJ2-4	.	TRBV6-5	CASRPHMGRGDIQYF	TGTGCCAGCAGGCCACACATGGGCAGGGGAGACATTCAGTACTTC
TRBD1	TRBJ2-1	once	TRBV7-9	CASSPEGQGGNEQFF	TGTGCCAGCAGCCCTGAGGGACAGGGTGGGAATGAGCAGTTCTTC
.	TRBJ1-1	.	TRBV5-4	CASSLAGLEGTEAFF	TGTGCCAGCAGCCTCGCAGGTTTGGAAGGCACTGAAGCTTTCTTT
.	TRBJ2-4	.	TRBV7-9	CASSLKGQENIQYF	TGTGCCAGCAGCTTAAAGGGGCAAGAAAACATTCAGTACTTC
.	TRBJ1-2	.	TRBV18	CASSPTGNYGYTF	TGTGCCAGCTCTCCTACAGGGAACTATGGCTACACCTTC
TRBD1	TRBJ1-6	.	TRBV5-1	CASSFNRGDNSPLHF	TGCGCCAGCAGCTTTAACAGGGGAGATAATTCACCCCTCCACTTT
TRBD1	TRBJ1-4	few	TRBV4-3	CASSQPTGGPEKLFF	TGCGCCAGCAGCCAACCCACAGGGGGCCCTGAAAAACTGTTTTTT
TRBD1	TRBJ2-2	.	TRBV9	CASSLGQTNTGELFF	TGTGCCAGCAGCTTGGGACAGACGAACACCGGGGAGCTGTTTTTT
TRBD1	TRBJ1-1	.	TRBV2	CASSEQGAVNTEAFF	TGTGCCAGCAGTGAACAGGGGGCCGTGAACACTGAAGCTTTCTTT
TRBD2	TRBJ2-1	.	TRBV6-1	CASSAPGLGVDEQFF	TGTGCCAGCAGTGCACCGGGACTAGGGGTAGATGAGCAGTTCTTC
.	TRBJ2-1	.	TRBV4-3	CASSQDSARLYNEQFF	TGCGCCAGCAGCCAAGATTCGGCCAGGTTGTACAATGAGCAGTTCTTC
.	TRBJ2-3	.	TRBV2	CASSVGPTGTQYF	TGTGCCAGCAGTGTCGGTCCGACAGGCACGCAGTATTTT
TRBD1	TRBJ2-7	.	TRBV6-5	CASRRGGTGYEQYF	TGTGCCAGCAGGAGAGGGGGGACAGGCTACGAGCAGTACTTC
TRBD2	TRBJ2-7	.	TRBV7-8	CASSIPLAGGPHEQYF	TGTGCCAGCAGCATACCGCTAGCGGGAGGGCCGCACGAGCAGTACTTC
.	TRBJ1-4	few	TRBV30	CAWTHGARNSNEKLFF	TGTGCCTGGACCCATGGGGCACGCAACTCTAATGAAAAACTGTTTTTT
.	TRBJ1-4	.	TRBV7-2	CASSLFRVANEKLFF	TGTGCCAGCAGCCTCTTCAGGGTAGCTAATGAAAAACTGTTTTTT
TRBD2	TRBJ2-2	.	TRBV7-2	CASSPLTSLYTGELFF	TGTGCCAGCAGCCCACTGACTAGCCTTTACACCGGGGAGCTGTTTTTT
.	TRBJ1-2	.	TRBV19	CASSVQGNYGYTF	TGTGCCAGTAGTGTCCAGGGTAACTATGGCTACACCTTC
TRBD2	TRBJ2-7	.	TRBV19	CASRITSGTYEQYF	TGTGCCAGTAGAATTACAAGCGGGACGTACGAGCAGTACTTC
TRBD1	TRBJ2-1	.	TRBV11-2	CASSLSRTGVLFF	TGTGCCAGCAGCTTATCCCGGACAGGGGTGTTGTTCTTC
.	TRBJ1-1	.	TRBV27	CASSLNRNTEAFF	TGTGCCAGCAGTTTAAACAGGAACACTGAAGCTTTCTTT
.	TRBJ2-7	.	TRBV11-2	CASSPRQVSYEQYF	TGTGCCAGCAGCCCCCGACAGGTCTCCTACGAGCAGTACTTC